This T cell receptor beta chain was identified during a study of shared T cell receptors in the human thymus. The CDR3 runs 16 residues. V shed 3 bases, J shed 5 bases, and the junction held 13 bases outside the gene matches. CDR1 and CDR2 from the germline V gene are MDHEN and SYDVKM. Clones were read by immunoSEQ multiplex PCR, and TCRdb kept only the in-frame ones, dropping some. The sample includes 500,000 to 750,000 clones, approximately 87% seen only once; the top ten take around 0.0099%. These same data were also listed under a study on human thymus T cells.

The clonotype comes from a boy less than two years old with a congenital heart defect. The chain couples TRBV28 to TRBJ2-7; 7 nucleotides agree with TRBD2. Sequencing was carried out using thymocytes. The CDR3 sequence: CASSFISRGVENEQYF. The CDR3 region has the DNA TGTGCCAGCAGTTTTATTTCCCGGGGGGTTGAAAACGAGCAGTACTTC.